A selection of T cell receptor beta chains follows, all from one sample in a study of blood T cells in healthy people across ages. TCRdb ran MiXCR on the 5' RACE reads and lists one entry per CDR3 protein. The table records about 1.4 million distinct CDR3 sequences, approximately 59% of them present only once. The source material was blood. These receptors all come from a man younger than 35 in good health. Both conserved end residues are part of each CDR3. The order of the fields is clone size, V gene, CDR3 length, J gene, D gene, CDR3 protein, CDR3 DNA. D genes are given only for firm matches. Not every row has a clone size; where given, it reads once, few, many or a size class.

>NA|TRBV20-1|16|TRBJ2-7|NA
CSARGPETGWIYEQYF
TGCAGTGCTAGAGGCCCTGAAACAGGGTGGATTTACGAGCAGTACTTC
>NA|TRBV5-1|15|TRBJ1-1|TRBD1
CASSLGDRDIIEAFF
TGCGCCAGCAGCTTGGGGGACAGGGATATAATTGAAGCTTTCTTT
>NA|TRBV3-1|14|TRBJ2-7|NA
CASALILGANEQYF
TGTGCCAGCGCCCTAATTCTCGGGGCAAACGAGCAGTACTTC
>NA|TRBV20-1|12|TRBJ2-5|TRBD2
CSALSGGGTQYF
TGCAGTGCTCTGAGCGGGGGAGGGACCCAGTACTTC
>NA|TRBV20-1|19|TRBJ2-7|TRBD2
CSARDRRVSGSLGFYEQYF
TGCAGTGCTAGAGATCGAAGAGTTAGCGGGAGCTTAGGGTTCTACGAGCAGTACTTC
>NA|TRBV29-1|14|TRBJ1-2|NA
CSVEVVDPLDGYTF
TGCAGCGTTGAAGTGGTGGACCCTTTGGATGGCTACACCTTC
>NA|TRBV3-1|16|TRBJ2-1|NA
CASSQGDIPRLNEQFF
TGTGCCAGCAGCCAGGGAGACATCCCTCGCCTCAATGAGCAGTTCTTC
>NA|TRBV7-8|13|TRBJ2-5|NA
CASSPTFWETQYF
TGTGCCAGCAGCCCCACATTTTGGGAGACCCAGTACTTC
>few|TRBV28|15|TRBJ2-3|NA
CASIRDRTSTDTQYF
TGTGCCAGCATCAGGGACCGGACTAGCACAGATACGCAGTATTTT
>NA|TRBV28|14|TRBJ2-7|NA
CASLVVRNSYEQYF
TGTGCCAGCTTGGTGGTTAGGAACTCCTACGAGCAGTACTTC
>NA|TRBV12-3/TRBV12-4|13|TRBJ1-2|NA
CASTLGERHGYTF
TGTGCCAGCACCCTCGGCGAGAGACATGGCTACACCTTC
>few|TRBV27|16|TRBJ2-7|TRBD1
CASSFTGAGGAYEQYF
TGTGCCAGCAGTTTTACGGGGGCAGGGGGCGCCTACGAGCAGTACTTC
>few|TRBV4-2|14|TRBJ2-3|NA
CASSQEVSTDTQYF
TGTGCCAGCAGCCAAGAGGTGTCGACAGATACGCAGTATTTT
>few|TRBV4-2|17|TRBJ2-1|NA
CASSQDGQGWFSNEQFF
TGTGCCAGCAGCCAAGATGGGCAGGGATGGTTCTCAAATGAGCAGTTCTTC
>NA|TRBV4-3|15|TRBJ1-4|TRBD1
CASSQRQGTNEKLFF
TGCGCCAGCAGCCAAAGACAGGGAACTAATGAAAAACTGTTTTTT
>few|TRBV5-1|15|TRBJ1-1|NA
CASSPREGGNTEAFF
TGCGCCAGCAGCCCTAGAGAAGGAGGGAACACTGAAGCTTTCTTT
>once|TRBV28|12|TRBJ2-5|NA
CATLGNQETQYF
TGTGCCACCTTAGGGAATCAAGAGACCCAGTACTTC
>NA|TRBV15|17|TRBJ2-5|TRBD1
CATSRLFGQGMWETQYF
TGTGCCACCAGCAGACTATTTGGACAGGGCATGTGGGAGACCCAGTACTTC
>NA|TRBV14|16|TRBJ2-7|TRBD1
CASSQATGGPYYEQYF
TGTGCCAGCAGCCAGGCGACAGGGGGTCCGTACTACGAGCAGTACTTC
>NA|TRBV4-3|17|TRBJ2-3|TRBD2
CASSQYAASGGADTQYF
TGCGCCAGCAGCCAGTATGCCGCTAGCGGGGGGGCAGATACGCAGTATTTT
>NA|TRBV6-1|15|TRBJ2-3|NA
CASSSQIGGTDTQYF
TGTGCCAGCAGTTCTCAAATCGGGGGCACAGATACGCAGTATTTT
>NA|TRBV11-3|14|TRBJ2-5|NA
CASSSEGGQETQYF
TGTGCCAGCAGCTCGGAAGGGGGCCAAGAGACCCAGTACTTC
>NA|TRBV11-2|12|TRBJ2-1|NA
CASSLYNAEQFF
TGTGCCAGCAGCTTATATAACGCTGAGCAGTTCTTC
>NA|TRBV27|16|TRBJ1-2|NA
CASSFSPGVANYGYTF
TGTGCCAGCAGTTTTTCCCCGGGGGTGGCCAACTATGGCTACACCTTC
>NA|TRBV14|15|TRBJ2-4|NA
CASSQASEAKNIQYF
TGTGCCAGCAGCCAAGCTTCTGAAGCCAAAAACATTCAGTACTTC
>NA|TRBV29-1|13|TRBJ2-7|NA
CSVVGAGYNEQYF
TGCAGCGTTGTGGGCGCGGGGTACAATGAGCAGTACTTC
>few|TRBV4-2|15|TRBJ2-7|NA
CASSQDPKDYYEQYF
TGTGCCAGCAGCCAAGACCCCAAGGATTACTACGAGCAGTACTTC
>few|TRBV28|17|TRBJ2-7|NA
CASSLRSPLLGFNEQYF
TGTGCCAGCAGTTTAAGGAGCCCGTTGTTGGGGTTCAACGAGCAGTACTTC
>NA|TRBV6-1|11|TRBJ1-2|NA
CASRDPYGYTF
TGTGCCAGCAGAGACCCCTATGGCTACACCTTC
>NA|TRBV6-5|14|TRBJ2-7|TRBD1
CASRTYRGAYEQYF
TGTGCCAGCAGGACGTACAGGGGAGCTTACGAGCAGTACTTC
>once|TRBV20-1|11|TRBJ2-1|TRBD1
CSALQGVRQFF
TGCAGTGCACTACAGGGGGTAAGGCAGTTCTTC
>NA|TRBV20-1|15|TRBJ1-1|NA
CSARSRQGRGYEAFF
TGCAGTGCTAGATCTAGACAAGGGCGAGGGTATGAAGCTTTCTTT
>NA|TRBV12-3/TRBV12-4|14|TRBJ1-1|NA
CASSLRAGNTEAFF
TGTGCCAGCAGTTTAAGGGCAGGGAACACTGAAGCTTTCTTT
>NA|TRBV12-3/TRBV12-4|13|TRBJ2-1|NA
CASSLVSGYEQFF
TGTGCCAGCAGTTTAGTATCTGGGTATGAGCAGTTCTTC
>NA|TRBV20-1|14|TRBJ1-2|NA
CSARDLPGNYGYTF
TGCAGTGCTAGAGATCTACCAGGGAACTATGGCTACACCTTC
>NA|TRBV11-2|14|TRBJ1-4|NA
CASSLRRTNEKLFF
TGTGCCAGCAGCTTAAGGAGGACTAATGAAAAACTGTTTTTT
>NA|TRBV7-9|12|TRBJ2-5|NA
CASSSQIETQYF
TGTGCCAGCAGCTCCCAAATCGAGACCCAGTACTTC
>NA|TRBV13|16|TRBJ2-7|TRBD1
CASSWRQGMYSYEQYF
TGTGCCAGCAGCTGGCGACAGGGGATGTACTCCTACGAGCAGTACTTC
>NA|TRBV27|14|TRBJ2-7|NA
CASSLSDSYNEQYF
TGTGCCAGCAGTTTATCGGACAGCTACAATGAGCAGTACTTC
>NA|TRBV4-1|12|TRBJ2-2|NA
CASSHPPGELFF
TGCGCCAGCAGCCACCCTCCGGGGGAGCTGTTTTTT
>NA|TRBV5-1|15|TRBJ2-7|TRBD1
CASSATGNWSYEQYF
TGCGCCAGCAGCGCGACAGGGAATTGGTCCTACGAGCAGTACTTC
>NA|TRBV2|13|TRBJ2-5|TRBD2
CATLAGVAETQYF
TGTGCCACCTTAGCGGGAGTGGCAGAGACCCAGTACTTC
>few|TRBV7-9|13|TRBJ1-1|NA
CASSLAGVTEAFF
TGTGCCAGCAGCTTAGCCGGGGTCACTGAAGCTTTCTTT
>NA|TRBV9|15|TRBJ2-7|NA
CASSPDEGITYEQYF
TGTGCCAGCAGCCCGGACGAAGGGATAACCTACGAGCAGTACTTC
>NA|TRBV6-1|10|TRBJ1-4|NA
CAVGGEKLFF
TGTGCGGTGGGGGGTGAAAAACTGTTTTTT
>NA|TRBV5-1|14|TRBJ1-2|NA
CASSLSVERYGYTF
TGCGCCAGCAGCTTGTCGGTCGAGAGGTACGGCTACACCTTC
>NA|TRBV9|14|TRBJ2-3|NA
CASSVWGGTDTQYF
TGTGCCAGCAGCGTATGGGGCGGGACTGATACGCAGTATTTT
>NA|TRBV20-1|16|TRBJ1-2|TRBD1
CSARGDRGPVYYGYTF
TGCAGTGCTAGAGGGGACAGGGGGCCTGTTTACTATGGCTACACCTTC
>many|TRBV7-8|17|TRBJ2-1|TRBD2
CASSLWRSGGANNEQFF
TGTGCCAGCAGCTTGTGGAGAAGCGGGGGGGCGAACAATGAGCAGTTCTTC
>once|TRBV7-2|16|TRBJ2-7|TRBD1
CASSWTGQGVPYEQYF
TGTGCCAGCAGCTGGACGGGACAGGGGGTTCCCTACGAGCAGTACTTC
>few|TRBV7-2|18|TRBJ2-7|TRBD2
CASSLVRRLAGEFDEQYF
TGTGCCAGCAGCTTAGTTCGGAGATTAGCGGGAGAATTTGACGAGCAGTACTTC
>NA|TRBV9|13|TRBJ1-1|NA
CASSVGLGEVAFF
TGTGCCAGCAGCGTAGGCCTAGGGGAAGTAGCTTTCTTT
>NA|TRBV20-1|13|TRBJ2-1|NA
CSARADSNNEQFF
TGCAGTGCTAGGGCAGACTCCAACAATGAGCAGTTCTTC
>NA|TRBV19|16|TRBJ2-7|TRBD2
CASSIVASGSSYEQYF
TGTGCCAGTAGTATTGTCGCTAGCGGGAGTTCGTACGAGCAGTACTTC
>NA|TRBV29-1|13|TRBJ2-7|NA
CSVLVGSSYEQYF
TGCAGCGTTCTAGTGGGGAGCTCCTACGAGCAGTACTTC
>NA|TRBV27|14|TRBJ2-1|TRBD1
CASSFGQGVNEQFF
TGTGCCAGCAGTTTCGGGCAGGGGGTCAATGAGCAGTTCTTC
>NA|TRBV20-1|15|TRBJ2-7|NA
CSARAMGGFSYEQYF
TGCAGTGCTAGAGCCATGGGGGGTTTCTCCTACGAGCAGTACTTC
>NA|TRBV20-1|15|TRBJ2-3|NA
CSAKMGRFGTDTQYF
TGCAGTGCCAAGATGGGCAGGTTTGGAACAGATACGCAGTATTTT
>few|TRBV4-3|15|TRBJ2-5|NA
CASSQGLSGQETQYF
TGCGCCAGCAGCCAAGGCCTTAGCGGCCAAGAGACCCAGTACTTC